One and the same sample provided the 30 T cell receptor beta chains below, sequenced in a study of technical replicates of blood from a handful of donors. Produced via immunoSEQ multiplex PCR; TCRdb's table is partial and in-frame only. Of more than 70,000 clones listed, 93% are singletons. Input material: T cells isolated from PBMCs. The receptor source for this set is a human donor in good health.

The rearrangement links TRBV2 to TRBJ1-5, with unresolved D. The ends were cut back, 3 bases at V and 7 bases at J, with 10 bases in the middle. The length of the CDR3 is 13 residues. From germline, CDR1 is SNHLY and CDR2 FYNNEI. The DNA of the CDR3 is TGTGCCAGCAGTGATCTGCGGGCCCAGCCCCAGCATTTT. Its translation is CASSDLRAQPQHF.

The V gene is TRBV6-5, the J gene TRBJ2-1; a possible D gene is TRBD2 (5 bases). V lost 5 bases and J lost 9, with 14 bases in between. The CDR3 length is 13 residues. Germline assignment: CDR1 MNHEY and CDR2 SVGAGI. The CDR3 is CASSPLTGGEQFF. CDR3 sequence (DNA): TGTGCCAGCAGTCCCCTTACCGGAGGTGAGCAGTTCTTC.

This chain connects TRBV5-1 to TRBJ2-1; D possibly corresponds to TRBD2 (5 bases). Germline loops: CDR1 SGHRS, CDR2 YFSETQ. The CDR3 spans 14 residues. Between the trimmed V and J ends, which lost 2 bases and 6 bases, there was a span of 12 bases. CDR3 DNA: TGCGCCAGCAGCTTCCGTATAGCGACCAATGAGCAGTTCTTC. This codes for CASSFRIATNEQFF.

The chain has TRBV5-6 and TRBJ2-7; 8 positions agree with TRBD1. This CDR3 comprises 15 residues. With V trimmed by 0 bases and J by 4 bases, 6 bases remained unmatched. Germline CDR1 SGHDT, CDR2 YYEEEE. CDR3 in DNA: TGTGCCAGCAGCTTGGCTCAGGGGGCCTTTTACGAGCAGTACTTC. Its translation is CASSLAQGAFYEQYF. The whole variable domain, remainder taken from reference TRBV5-6 and TRBJ2-7, is DAGVTQSPTHLIKTRGQQVTLRCSPKSGHDTVSWYQQALGQGPQFIFQYYEEEERQRGNFPDRFSGHQFPNYSSELNVNALLLGDSALYLCASSLAQGAFYEQYFGPGTRLTVT.

The rearrangement uses TRBV5-4 and TRBJ2-1; 9 bases agree with TRBD2. The CDR3 contains 17 residues. With 3 bases clipped from V and 4 bases from J, the junction kept 11 bases outside the gene matches. The V gene's germline CDR1 is SGHNT and CDR2 YYREEE (reference sequence). CDR3 coding DNA: TGTGCCAGCAGCTACTCGAGCGGGGGGTTCGTTTACAATGAGCAGTTCTTC. This codes for CASSYSSGGFVYNEQFF.

The DNA for the CDR3 is TGTGCCAGCCGCGGGACTAGCTACAATGAGCAGTTCTTC. Protein sequence: CASRGTSYNEQFF. The genes are TRBV6-5 and TRBJ2-1; 8 bases align to TRBD2. CDR3 length: 13 amino acids. Germline V gene lookup returns CDR1 MNHEY and CDR2 SVGAGI. J lost 3 bases, V lost 8 bases, and 3 bases had no gene match.

This clone was found a few times. This sequence joins TRBV27 and TRBJ1-5, with TRBD1 matching 9 bases. The CDR3 spans 14 residues. Germline CDR1 reads MNHEY; CDR2 reads SMNVEV (reference sequence). The V segment lost 5 bases and the J segment 5 bases; nucleotides outside the gene matches: 4. CDR3 region: CASSADRGHQPQHF. The CDR3, as DNA: TGTGCCAGCAGTGCGGACAGGGGTCATCAGCCCCAGCATTTT.

The gene calls are TRBV6-1 and TRBJ1-2, with TRBD1 identical over 7 bases. Losses at the gene ends were 3 bases for V and 2 bases for J; bases not matched to a gene: 3. Germline V lookup: CDR1 MNHNS, CDR2 SASEGT. The CDR3 spans 14 residues. CDR3 coding DNA: TGTGCCAGCAGTGATGCCAGGGGGAACTATGGCTACACCTTC. Its translation: CASSDARGNYGYTF.

The rearrangement uses TRBV11-3 and TRBJ1-2, with a tentative D call TRBD1 (6 bases). Trimming took off 4 bases at V and 4 bases at J, with 16 bases between the two ends. CDR1 and CDR2 (germline): SGHNT, YENEEA. CDR3 length: 15 amino acids. The CDR3 region is CASSSQGTLSYGYTF. The DNA for the CDR3 is TGTGCCAGCAGCTCACAGGGTACCCTGTCCTATGGCTACACCTTC.

For this clone: At one boundary the junction diverges from the germline segment, which might be a read error. This chain's CDR3 is CAWSVSVWAGLSSNSPLHF. CDR3 nucleotides: TGTGCCTGGAGTGTATCAGTTTGGGCAGGTCTTTCCTCTAATTCACCCCTCCACTTT. V and J are TRBV30 and TRBJ1-6; no definite D call. Germline loops: CDR1 GTSNPN, CDR2 SVGIG (reference sequence). The CDR3 extends over 19 amino acids.

V and J are TRBV5-1 and TRBJ1-5; 8 bases are shared with TRBD1. Germline assignment: CDR1 SGHRS and CDR2 YFSETQ. Unmatched junction bases numbered 5, after V lost 4 bases and J lost 5 bases. CDR3 length equals 14 residues. As DNA, the CDR3 is TGCGCCAGCAGCCCCGACAGGGGAGATCAGCCCCAGCATTTT. This encodes CASSPDRGDQPQHF. Using reference TRBV5-1 and TRBJ1-5 for the parts outside the CDR3, the full variable domain is KAGVTQTPRYLIKTRGQQVTLSCSPISGHRSVSWYQQTPGQGLQFLFEYFSETQRNKGNFPGRFSGRQFSNSRSEMNVSTLELGDSALYLCASSPDRGDQPQHFGDGTRLSIL.

V and J are TRBV6-1 and TRBJ2-5, with D tentatively TRBD1 (5 bases). Germline V lookup: CDR1 MNHNS, CDR2 SASEGT. CDR3 size: 13 residues. V gave up 6 bases and J gave up 2 bases, with 10 bases separating them. For the CDR3, the DNA is TGTGCCAGCAGACGACAGAGTCAAGAGACCCAGTACTTC. Translation gives CASRRQSQETQYF.

V is TRBV18 and J is TRBJ2-1; a possible D gene is TRBD1 (7 bases). Looked up from germline, CDR1 is KGHSH and CDR2 is LQKENI. The CDR3 totals 16 residues. The V and J ends lost 0 bases and 4 bases respectively, with 13 bases between them. As DNA, the CDR3 is TGTGCCAGCTCACCACCGCAGGGGGGCTCATACAATGAGCAGTTCTTC. Translating gives CASSPPQGGSYNEQFF.

V and J are TRBV19 and TRBJ2-1, with D perhaps TRBD2 (6 bases). Trimming removed 6 bases at V and 4 bases at J, with 19 bases between. The germline CDR1 and CDR2 sequences are LNHDA and SQIVND (reference sequence). This CDR3 spans 16 amino acids. As DNA, the CDR3 is TGTGCCAGTAGCGGGAGAGACCGGGGTTATTACAATGAGCAGTTCTTC. As protein: CASSGRDRGYYNEQFF.

The CDR3 nucleotides read TGCGCCAGCAGCTTAGCTACAGGGGCGGACACCATATATTTT. Its translation is CASSLATGADTIYF. The V call is TRBV5-1, the J call TRBJ1-3; 7 bases align to TRBD1. V lost 2 bases, J lost 8 bases, and 7 bases stayed unmatched. The germline V gene has CDR1 SGHRS and CDR2 YFSETQ. The CDR3 length is 14 residues.

This sequence joins TRBV4-1 and TRBJ1-5, with 8 bases aligning to TRBD1. The CDR3 is 18 residues long. The ends lost 4 bases at V and 2 bases at J; junction bases unmatched: 13. Germline V gene sequence: CDR1 MGHRA, CDR2 YSYEKL. CDR3 in DNA: TGCGCCAGCAGCCCCTGGCCCAGGGGGCAGGTAGGCAATCAGCCCCAGCATTTT. As protein: CASSPWPRGQVGNQPQHF.

V is TRBV12-5 and J is TRBJ1-3; 10 bases line up with TRBD1. V lost 7 bases to trimming and J lost 0 bases; unmatched junction nucleotides: 12. The CDR3 has 18 residues. Looked up from germline, CDR1 is LGHNT and CDR2 is FRNRAP. The CDR3 is CASAKRVTGGSSGNTIYF. CDR3 nucleotide sequence: TGTGCTAGTGCCAAACGCGTGACAGGGGGCAGCTCTGGAAACACCATATATTTT.

The chain recombines TRBV7-6 with TRBJ1-6, with 8 positions matching TRBD1. Trimming at V came to 3 bases and at J to 5 bases, leaving 0 bases not matched to a gene. CDR1 and CDR2 (germline): SGHVS, FNYEAQ. This CDR3 is 14 amino acids long. The CDR3 region has the DNA TGTGCCAGCAGCTTGGGACAGGATAATTCACCCCTCCACTTT. Translating it yields CASSLGQDNSPLHF.

The chain is built from TRBV5-1 and TRBJ1-2; TRBD1 matches 7 bases. Unmatched junction bases numbered 11, after V lost 2 bases and J lost 7 bases. Germline-derived CDR1 and CDR2 are SGHRS and YFSETQ. CDR3 size: 15 residues. The DNA for the CDR3 is TGCGCCAGCAGCTTTGAACCGCGAGGGGGCGGTGGCTACACCTTC. It translates to CASSFEPRGGGGYTF.

The genes are TRBV15 and TRBJ2-1; 12 nucleotides line up with TRBD2. Looked up from germline, CDR1 is LNHNV and CDR2 is YYDKDF (reference sequence). The CDR3 is made up of 16 amino acids. The trim removed 0 bases at V and 6 bases at J, leaving 3 bases unmatched. The CDR3 sequence is CATSRDLAGGLNEQFF. The CDR3 nucleotides are TGTGCCACCAGCAGAGATCTAGCGGGAGGGCTCAATGAGCAGTTCTTC.

As concerns this clone: The same CDR3 also results from other DNA sequences found in this sample. V is TRBV27 and J is TRBJ2-7; no clear D gene. Trimming removed 0 bases at V and 3 bases at J, with 6 bases between. There are 13 residues in the CDR3. Germline CDR1 reads MNHEY; CDR2 reads SMNVEV (reference sequence). The DNA for the CDR3 is TGTGCCAGCAGTTTATCGCCAGGCTACGAGCAGTACTTC. Encoded protein: CASSLSPGYEQYF.

The chain combines TRBV11-2 with TRBJ2-5; no reliable D call. V was clipped by 3 bases and J by 5 bases, with 10 bases between them. This CDR3 is built from 13 residues. The V gene's germline CDR1 is SGHAT and CDR2 FQNNGV. The CDR3 is CASSFLNEETQYF. The CDR3 nucleotides are TGTGCCAGCAGCTTCTTAAATGAGGAGACCCAGTACTTC.

The chain has TRBV10-3 and TRBJ2-3; 7 nucleotides line up with TRBD2. The V and J ends lost 9 bases and 3 bases, in that order; junction bases with no gene match: 3. The CDR3 covers 12 residues. CDR1 ENHRY and CDR2 SYGVKD come from the germline V gene. In DNA, the CDR3 is TGTGCCATGGGAGGGATTACAGATACGCAGTATTTT. The encoded protein is CAMGGITDTQYF.

V and J are TRBV11-2 and TRBJ2-2; 8 bases are a match to TRBD2. The CDR3 totals 15 residues. V lost 5 bases to trimming and J lost 7 bases; unmatched junction nucleotides: 9. Germline V CDR1 and CDR2: SGHAT, FQNNGV. The CDR3 region has the DNA TGTGCCAGCAGCCCGCGACTAGCGATCGGCGGGGAGCTGTTTTTT. This encodes CASSPRLAIGGELFF.

The chain links TRBV4-1 to TRBJ2-2; 16 nucleotides agree with TRBD2. Germline V gene lookup returns CDR1 MGHRA and CDR2 YSYEKL. The CDR3 runs 20 residues. J lost 3 bases, V lost 1 base, and 8 bases had no gene match. CDR3 DNA sequence: TGCGCCAGCAGCCAAGGGGGACTAGCGGGGGGGAAAAGGGACACCGGGGAGCTGTTTTTT. Encoded protein: CASSQGGLAGGKRDTGELFF.

This rearrangement joins TRBV7-9 to TRBJ2-1; D may be TRBD2 (5 bases). The CDR3 loop spans 17 amino acids. Germline CDR1 and CDR2: SEHNR and FQNEAQ (reference sequence). Trimming stripped 4 bases from V and 1 base from J, with 17 bases between. CDR3 in amino acids: CASSSGGLPRSYNEQFF. Written as DNA, the CDR3 is TGTGCCAGCAGCTCCGGAGGACTCCCGAGGTCCTACAATGAGCAGTTCTTC.

The chain couples TRBV20-1 to TRBJ2-7; D not resolved. The CDR3 is 11 amino acids. Trimming took off 4 bases at V and 7 bases at J, with 11 bases between the two ends. Germline V gene data show CDR1 as DFQATT and CDR2 as SNEGSKA (reference sequence). The DNA of the CDR3 is TGCAGTGCTATGGCAGGTCCGGAGCAGTACTTC. It codes for CSAMAGPEQYF.

CDR3 sequence: CASSLGGDRGYEQYF. The CDR3 nucleotides are TGTGCCAGCAGCTTAGGAGGGGACAGGGGCTACGAGCAGTACTTC. The chain combines TRBV7-9 with TRBJ2-7; 10 bases fit TRBD1. The CDR3 is made up of 15 amino acids. Losses at the gene ends were 1 base for V and 3 bases for J; bases not matched to a gene: 3. CDR1 and CDR2 (germline): SEHNR, FQNEAQ (reference sequence).

This chain links TRBV27 with TRBJ2-3, with TRBD1 matching over 9 bases. This CDR3 comprises 16 residues. Per the germline V gene, CDR1 is MNHEY and CDR2 is SMNVEV (reference sequence). V was clipped by 0 bases and J by 4 bases; unmatched bases: 5. This CDR3 is CASSLSPTGGADTQYF. The CDR3 region has the DNA TGTGCCAGCAGTTTATCGCCGACAGGGGGGGCAGATACGCAGTATTTT.

This chain links TRBV7-3 with TRBJ2-1, with 9 bases lining up with TRBD2. Germline values: CDR1 SGHTA, CDR2 FQGTGA. CDR3 length: 15 residues. V lost 5 bases to trimming and J lost 3 bases; unmatched junction nucleotides: 5. The DNA of the CDR3 is TGTGCCAGCAGCACCCTAGCGGGGAACTACAATGAGCAGTTCTTC. Translation gives CASSTLAGNYNEQFF.